The clone carrying this TCR beta chain was found many times. This entry comes from a study of blood T cells in healthy people across ages. Germline V CDR1 and CDR2: SGHAT, FQDESV (reference sequence). CDR3 length: 13 residues. The ends were cut back, 6 bases at V and 5 bases at J, with 13 bases in the middle. Using a J-beta primer mix together with a sample-barcoded 5' primer, a second PCR was run for roughly 6 to 12 cycles. TCRdb fed the 5' RACE reads into MiXCR, producing one record per CDR3 protein. The sample holds around 1,600,000 distinct CDR3 sequences; 35% to 45% are singletons and the top ten take around 4%.

The clonotype comes from a young woman in good health. The chain uses TRBV11-1 and TRBJ1-1; TRBD1 is a possible D gene (5 bases). Sequencing was performed on blood. The CDR3: CASRTDSQTEAFF. For the CDR3, the DNA is TGTGCCAGCAGGACCGACAGTCAAACTGAAGCTTTCTTT.